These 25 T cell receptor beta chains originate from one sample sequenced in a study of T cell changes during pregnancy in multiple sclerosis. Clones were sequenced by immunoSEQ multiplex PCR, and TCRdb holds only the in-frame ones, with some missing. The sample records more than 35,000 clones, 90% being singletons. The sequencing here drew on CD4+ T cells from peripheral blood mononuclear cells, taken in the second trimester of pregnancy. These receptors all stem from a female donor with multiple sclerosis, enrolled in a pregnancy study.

The CDR3 sequence is CSAMGGQEAFF. The CDR3 DNA reads TGCAGTGCTATGGGGGGACAGGAAGCTTTCTTT. The genes are TRBV20-1 and TRBJ1-1; 7 positions agree with TRBD1. Germline trimming cut 4 bases from V and 8 bases from J; bases unmatched to any gene: 4. In germline, CDR1 is DFQATT, CDR2 SNEGSKA (reference sequence). The CDR3 is 11 amino acids.

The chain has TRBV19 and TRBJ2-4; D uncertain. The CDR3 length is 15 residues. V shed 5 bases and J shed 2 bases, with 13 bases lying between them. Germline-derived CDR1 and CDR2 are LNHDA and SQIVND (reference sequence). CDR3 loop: CASSLLGQSKNIQYF. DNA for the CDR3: TGTGCCAGTAGTCTCCTTGGGCAGTCCAAAAACATTCAGTACTTC.

CDR3 sequence reads: CASSVDRSYGYTF. CDR3 nucleotides: TGTGCCAGCAGCGTAGACAGAAGCTATGGCTACACCTTC. This chain links TRBV9 with TRBJ1-2, with D unresolved. CDR3 length equals 13 residues. Germline V CDR1 and CDR2: SGDLS, YYNGEE. V lost 0 bases to trimming and J lost 4 bases, with 7 bases between them.

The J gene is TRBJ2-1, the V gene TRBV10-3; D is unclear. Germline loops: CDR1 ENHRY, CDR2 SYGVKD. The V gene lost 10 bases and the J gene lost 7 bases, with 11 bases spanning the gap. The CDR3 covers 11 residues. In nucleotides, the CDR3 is TGTGCCACCTACGATAAGAATGAGCAGTTCTTC. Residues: CATYDKNEQFF.

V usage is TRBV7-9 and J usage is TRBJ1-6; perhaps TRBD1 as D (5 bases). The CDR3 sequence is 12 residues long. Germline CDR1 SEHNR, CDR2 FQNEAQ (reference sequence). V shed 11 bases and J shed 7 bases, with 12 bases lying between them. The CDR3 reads CAAGRGNSPLHF. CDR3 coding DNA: TGTGCCGCGGGACGCGGGAATTCACCCCTCCACTTT.

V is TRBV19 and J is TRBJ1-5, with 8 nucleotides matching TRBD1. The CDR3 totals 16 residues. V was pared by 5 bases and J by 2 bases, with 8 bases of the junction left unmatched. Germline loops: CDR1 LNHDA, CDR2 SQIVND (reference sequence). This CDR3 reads CASSVQPGQGNQPQHF. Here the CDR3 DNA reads TGTGCCAGTAGTGTCCAACCGGGACAGGGCAATCAGCCCCAGCATTTT.

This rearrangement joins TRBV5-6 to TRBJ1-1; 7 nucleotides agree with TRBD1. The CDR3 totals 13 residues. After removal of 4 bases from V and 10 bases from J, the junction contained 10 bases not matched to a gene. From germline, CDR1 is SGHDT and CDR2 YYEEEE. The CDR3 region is CASSLGTASTAFF. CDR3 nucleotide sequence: TGTGCCAGCAGCCTCGGGACAGCAAGTACAGCTTTCTTT. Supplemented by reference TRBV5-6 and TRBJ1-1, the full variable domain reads DAGVTQSPTHLIKTRGQQVTLRCSPKSGHDTVSWYQQALGQGPQFIFQYYEEEERQRGNFPDRFSGHQFPNYSSELNVNALLLGDSALYLCASSLGTASTAFFGQGTRLTVV.

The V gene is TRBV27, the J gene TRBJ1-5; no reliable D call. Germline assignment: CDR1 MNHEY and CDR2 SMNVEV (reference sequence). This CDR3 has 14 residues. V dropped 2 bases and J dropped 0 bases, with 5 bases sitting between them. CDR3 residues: CASSLKSSNQPQHF. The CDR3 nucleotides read TGTGCCAGCAGTTTAAAGAGTAGCAATCAGCCCCAGCATTTT.

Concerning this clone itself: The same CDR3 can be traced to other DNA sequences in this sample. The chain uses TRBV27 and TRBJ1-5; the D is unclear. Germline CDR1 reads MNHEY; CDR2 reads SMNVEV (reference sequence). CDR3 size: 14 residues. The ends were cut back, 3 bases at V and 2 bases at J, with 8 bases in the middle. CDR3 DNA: TGTGCCAGCAGTTTCTGGGGAGGCAATCAGCCCCAGCATTTT. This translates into CASSFWGGNQPQHF.

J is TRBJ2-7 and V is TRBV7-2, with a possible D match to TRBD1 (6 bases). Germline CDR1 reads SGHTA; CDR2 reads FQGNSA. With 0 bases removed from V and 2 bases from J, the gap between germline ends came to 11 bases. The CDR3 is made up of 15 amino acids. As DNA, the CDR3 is TGTGCCAGCAGCTTAGCGATGGGGGCAACCTACGAGCAGTACTTC. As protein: CASSLAMGATYEQYF.

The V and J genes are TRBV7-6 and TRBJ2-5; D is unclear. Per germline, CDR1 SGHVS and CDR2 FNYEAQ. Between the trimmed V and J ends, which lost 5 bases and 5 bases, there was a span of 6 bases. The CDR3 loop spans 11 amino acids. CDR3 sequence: CASSRRETQYF. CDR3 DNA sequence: TGTGCCAGCAGCCGGCGGGAGACCCAGTACTTC.

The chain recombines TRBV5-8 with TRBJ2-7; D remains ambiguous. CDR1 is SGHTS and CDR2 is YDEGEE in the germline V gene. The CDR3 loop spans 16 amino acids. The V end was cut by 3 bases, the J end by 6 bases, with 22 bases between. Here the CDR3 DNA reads TGTGCCAGCAGCTCCCCCCGTGTGACTTTAAGAAGCGAGCAGTACTTC. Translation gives CASSSPRVTLRSEQYF.

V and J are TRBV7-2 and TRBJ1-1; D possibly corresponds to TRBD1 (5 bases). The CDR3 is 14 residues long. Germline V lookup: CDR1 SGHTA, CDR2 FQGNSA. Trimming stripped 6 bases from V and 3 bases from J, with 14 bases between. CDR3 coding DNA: TGTGCCAGCAGTCAAGAGGTAGGGGACACTGAAGCTTTCTTT. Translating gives CASSQEVGDTEAFF.

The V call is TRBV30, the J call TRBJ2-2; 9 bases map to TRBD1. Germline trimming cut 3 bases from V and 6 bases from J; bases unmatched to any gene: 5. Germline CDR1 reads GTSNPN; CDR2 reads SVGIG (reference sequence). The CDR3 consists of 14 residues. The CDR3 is CAWRFRDRAGELFF. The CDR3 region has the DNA TGTGCCTGGAGGTTCCGGGACAGGGCCGGGGAGCTGTTTTTT.

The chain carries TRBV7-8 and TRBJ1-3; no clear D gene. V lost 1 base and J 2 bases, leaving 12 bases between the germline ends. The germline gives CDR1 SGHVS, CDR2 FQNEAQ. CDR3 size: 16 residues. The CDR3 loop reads CASSLGGGGAGNTIYF. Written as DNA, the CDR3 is TGTGCCAGCAGCTTAGGGGGAGGAGGAGCTGGAAACACCATATATTTT. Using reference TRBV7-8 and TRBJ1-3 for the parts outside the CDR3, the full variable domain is GAGVSQSPRYKVAKRGQDVALRCDPISGHVSLFWYQQALGQGPEFLTYFQNEAQLDKSGLPSDRFFAERPEGSVSTLKIQRTQQEDSAVYLCASSLGGGGAGNTIYFGEGSWLTVV.

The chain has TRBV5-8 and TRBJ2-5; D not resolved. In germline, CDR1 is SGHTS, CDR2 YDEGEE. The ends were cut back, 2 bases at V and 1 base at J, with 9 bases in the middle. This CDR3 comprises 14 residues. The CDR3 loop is CASSFWHSQETQYF. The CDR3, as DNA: TGTGCCAGCAGCTTTTGGCATTCCCAAGAGACCCAGTACTTC.

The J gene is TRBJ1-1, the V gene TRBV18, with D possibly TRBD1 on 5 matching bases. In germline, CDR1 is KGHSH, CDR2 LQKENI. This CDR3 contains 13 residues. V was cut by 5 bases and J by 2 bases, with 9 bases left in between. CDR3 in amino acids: CASSRQPNTEAFF. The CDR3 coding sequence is TGTGCCAGCTCAAGACAGCCCAACACTGAAGCTTTCTTT.

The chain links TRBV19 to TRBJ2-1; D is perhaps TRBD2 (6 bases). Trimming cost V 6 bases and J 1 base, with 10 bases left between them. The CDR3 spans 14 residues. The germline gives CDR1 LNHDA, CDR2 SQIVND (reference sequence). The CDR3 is CASRVGGSYNEQFF. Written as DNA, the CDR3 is TGTGCCAGTAGAGTGGGGGGATCCTACAATGAGCAGTTCTTC. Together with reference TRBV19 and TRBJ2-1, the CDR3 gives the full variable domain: DGGITQSPKYLFRKEGQNVTLSCEQNLNHDAMYWYRQDPGQGLRLIYYSQIVNDFQKGDIAEGYSVSREKKESFPLTVTSAQKNPTAFYLCASRVGGSYNEQFFGPGTRLTVL.

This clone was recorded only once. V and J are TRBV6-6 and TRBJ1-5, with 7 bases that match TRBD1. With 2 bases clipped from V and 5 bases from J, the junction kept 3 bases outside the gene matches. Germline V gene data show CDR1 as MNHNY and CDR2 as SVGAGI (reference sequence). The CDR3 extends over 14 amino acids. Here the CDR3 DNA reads TGTGCCAGCAGTTACAGGGACAGCTATCAGCCCCAGCATTTT. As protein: CASSYRDSYQPQHF.

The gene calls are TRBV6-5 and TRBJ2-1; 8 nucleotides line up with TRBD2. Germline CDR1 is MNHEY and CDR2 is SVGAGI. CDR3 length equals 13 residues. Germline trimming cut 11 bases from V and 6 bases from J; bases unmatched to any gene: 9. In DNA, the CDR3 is TGTGCCGCCGGGGGGGGCAGCGTCAATGAGCAGTTCTTC. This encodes CAAGGGSVNEQFF.

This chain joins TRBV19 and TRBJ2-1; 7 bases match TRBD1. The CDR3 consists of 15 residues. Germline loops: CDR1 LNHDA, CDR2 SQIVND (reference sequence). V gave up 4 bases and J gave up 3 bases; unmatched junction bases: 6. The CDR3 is CASSKNRDSYNEQFF. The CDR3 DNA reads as TGTGCCAGTAGTAAGAATCGGGACAGCTACAATGAGCAGTTCTTC.

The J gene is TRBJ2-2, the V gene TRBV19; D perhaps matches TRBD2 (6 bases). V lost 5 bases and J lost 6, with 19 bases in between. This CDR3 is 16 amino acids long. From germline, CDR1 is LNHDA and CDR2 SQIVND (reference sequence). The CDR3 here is CASSLQGSGGSGELFF. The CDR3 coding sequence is TGTGCCAGTAGTCTTCAAGGTTCCGGGGGATCCGGGGAGCTGTTTTTT.

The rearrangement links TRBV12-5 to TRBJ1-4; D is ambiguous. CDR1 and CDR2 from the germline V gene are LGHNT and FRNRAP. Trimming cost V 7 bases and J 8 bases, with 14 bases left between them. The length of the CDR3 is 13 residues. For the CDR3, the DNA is TGTGCTAGTGTTTCGCGTTTAGAAGAAAAACTGTTTTTT. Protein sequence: CASVSRLEEKLFF.

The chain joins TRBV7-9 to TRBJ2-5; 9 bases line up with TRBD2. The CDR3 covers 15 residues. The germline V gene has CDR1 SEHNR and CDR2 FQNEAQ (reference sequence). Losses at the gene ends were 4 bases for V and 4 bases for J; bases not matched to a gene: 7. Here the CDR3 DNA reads TGTGCCAGCAGCTCCCTGGCGGGGGGGGGAGAGACCCAGTACTTC. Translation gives CASSSLAGGGETQYF.

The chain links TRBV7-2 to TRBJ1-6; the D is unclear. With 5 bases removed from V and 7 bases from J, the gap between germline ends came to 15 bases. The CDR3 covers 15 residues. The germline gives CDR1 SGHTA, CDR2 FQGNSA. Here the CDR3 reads CASSAGRSSNSPLHF. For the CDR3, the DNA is TGTGCCAGCAGCGCGGGCCGGTCCTCGAATTCACCCCTCCACTTT. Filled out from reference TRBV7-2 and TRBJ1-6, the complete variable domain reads GAGVSQSPSNKVTEKGKDVELRCDPISGHTALYWYRQSLGQGLEFLIYFQGNSAPDKSGLPSDRFSAERTGGSVSTLTIQRTQQEDSAVYLCASSAGRSSNSPLHFGNGTRLTVT.